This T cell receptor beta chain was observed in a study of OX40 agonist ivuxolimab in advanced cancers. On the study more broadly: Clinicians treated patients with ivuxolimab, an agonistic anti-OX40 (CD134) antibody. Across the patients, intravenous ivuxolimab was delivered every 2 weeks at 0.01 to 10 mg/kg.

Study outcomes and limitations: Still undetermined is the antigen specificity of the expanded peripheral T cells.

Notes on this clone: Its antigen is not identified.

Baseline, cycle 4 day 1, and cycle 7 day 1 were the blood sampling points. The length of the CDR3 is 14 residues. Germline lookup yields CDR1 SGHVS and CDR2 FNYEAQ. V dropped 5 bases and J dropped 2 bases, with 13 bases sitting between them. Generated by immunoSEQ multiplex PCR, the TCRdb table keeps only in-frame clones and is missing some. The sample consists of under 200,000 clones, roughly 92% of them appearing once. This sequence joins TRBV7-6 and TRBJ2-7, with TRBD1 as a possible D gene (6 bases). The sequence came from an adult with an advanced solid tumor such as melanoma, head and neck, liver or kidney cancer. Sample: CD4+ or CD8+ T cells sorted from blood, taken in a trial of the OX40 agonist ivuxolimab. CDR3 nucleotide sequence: TGTGCCAGCAGCCGACGGGACATAACCTACGAGCAGTACTTC. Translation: CASSRRDITYEQYF.